Listed below are T cell receptor beta chains from one sample, sequenced in a study of identifying expanded T cells in peripheral blood. Data came from immunoSEQ multiplex PCR; TCRdb stores just in-frame clones and leaves some out. The table has 45,000 to 75,000 clones, about 80% seen once; the top ten hold 17%. Specimen: blood. Receptors originate from a person between 18 and 69 years old in good health. Each CDR3 is given with its conserved first and last residue. Fields, in order: J gene, D gene, V gene, clone size, CDR3 length, CDR3 DNA, CDR3 protein. D genes are given only for firm matches. Expanded clones are given a class, and other clones once, few, many or no size at all.

J: TRBJ2-5; D: .; V: TRBV5-1; size: once; length: 12; DNA: TGCGCCAGCAGCTTCCAGGGGGAGACCCAGTACTTC; CDR3: CASSFQGETQYF
J: TRBJ2-3; D: TRBD1; V: TRBV30; size: .; length: 14; DNA: TGTGCCTGGAGTACAGGACAGGGCACAGATACGCAGTATTTT; CDR3: CAWSTGQGTDTQYF
J: TRBJ1-6; D: .; V: TRBV7-9; size: medium-sized; length: 14; DNA: TGTGCCAGCAATGCTGCAGGGGTGAATTCACCCCTCCACTTT; CDR3: CASNAAGVNSPLHF
J: TRBJ1-3; D: TRBD1; V: TRBV7-9; size: .; length: 15; DNA: TGTGCCAGCAGCTTAAGACAGGGCCTCGGAAACACCATATATTTT; CDR3: CASSLRQGLGNTIYF
J: TRBJ1-1; D: .; V: TRBV10-2; size: once; length: 11; DNA: TGCGCCAGCAGTGGAGGGATGGAAGCTTTCTTT; CDR3: CASSGGMEAFF
J: TRBJ1-1; D: .; V: TRBV2; size: .; length: 14; DNA: TGTGCCAGCATGGCAGGGGCGCAGAACACTGAAGCTTTCTTT; CDR3: CASMAGAQNTEAFF
J: TRBJ2-5; D: TRBD2; V: TRBV2; size: .; length: 14; DNA: TGTGCCAGCAGGCTTAGACTAGCAGGGGAGACCCAGTACTTC; CDR3: CASRLRLAGETQYF
J: TRBJ2-1; D: .; V: TRBV7-9; size: .; length: 17; DNA: TGTGCCAGCAGCTCCGTGGGCGGCTTACGCTCCTACAATGAGCAGTTCTTC; CDR3: CASSSVGGLRSYNEQFF
J: TRBJ1-2; D: .; V: TRBV6-1; size: .; length: 13; DNA: TGTGCCAGCAGCCCCTACAGGGAGCGTGGCTACACCTTC; CDR3: CASSPYRERGYTF
J: TRBJ1-2; D: .; V: TRBV21-1; size: .; length: 14; DNA: TGTGCCAGCAGCAAAGAACAGGAAACCTATGGCTACACCTTC; CDR3: CASSKEQETYGYTF
J: TRBJ2-5; D: .; V: TRBV4-3; size: .; length: 17; DNA: TGCGCCAGCAGCCAAGAGATTGCTGGGCTAGGTGCTGAGACCCAGTACTTC; CDR3: CASSQEIAGLGAETQYF
J: TRBJ2-5; D: TRBD1; V: TRBV5-4; size: .; length: 15; DNA: TGTGCCAGCAGCTCCGGGACAGGAAGCCAAGAGACCCAGTACTTC; CDR3: CASSSGTGSQETQYF
J: TRBJ1-6; D: .; V: TRBV2; size: .; length: 14; DNA: TGTGCCAGCAGTGATGACAGGTTTTCGCCTTCCCTCCACTTT; CDR3: CASSDDRFSPSLHF
J: TRBJ2-7; D: .; V: TRBV18; size: .; length: 14; DNA: TGTGCCAGCTCGCCAGGGACCATTACCTACGAGCAGTACTTC; CDR3: CASSPGTITYEQYF
J: TRBJ2-6; D: TRBD1; V: TRBV7-6; size: .; length: 17; DNA: TGTGCCAGCAGCACGGGACAGGGGGCGGCAGGGGCCAACGTCCTGACTTTC; CDR3: CASSTGQGAAGANVLTF
J: TRBJ1-2; D: .; V: TRBV7-2; size: .; length: 16; DNA: TGTGCCAGCAGCTTAGGAATAGGCGCAGGTCCCTATGGCTACACCTTC; CDR3: CASSLGIGAGPYGYTF
J: TRBJ2-1; D: .; V: TRBV7-3; size: .; length: 15; DNA: TGTGCCAGCAGCTTAACCCCCGCGGGCTACAATGAGCAGTTCTTC; CDR3: CASSLTPAGYNEQFF
J: TRBJ2-7; D: TRBD1; V: TRBV28; size: .; length: 15; DNA: TGTGCCAGCGGGGGACAGGGGGTAGTCTCCTACGAGCAGTACTTC; CDR3: CASGGQGVVSYEQYF
J: TRBJ2-1; D: .; V: TRBV7-9; size: .; length: 15; DNA: TGTGCCAGCAGCTTAGGGGACTTATCCAGCAATGAGCAGTTCTTC; CDR3: CASSLGDLSSNEQFF
J: TRBJ1-2; D: .; V: TRBV14; size: .; length: 12; DNA: TGTGCCAGCAGCCAGGGGAACTATGGCTACACCTTC; CDR3: CASSQGNYGYTF
J: TRBJ1-2; D: .; V: TRBV6-1; size: .; length: 14; DNA: TGTGCCAGCAGTGAACGGGTCAGAAACTATGGCTACACCTTC; CDR3: CASSERVRNYGYTF
J: TRBJ1-4; D: TRBD1; V: TRBV7-8; size: .; length: 15; DNA: TGTGCCAGCAGCTTTACGGTCAGGGGGAATGAAAAACTGTTTTTT; CDR3: CASSFTVRGNEKLFF